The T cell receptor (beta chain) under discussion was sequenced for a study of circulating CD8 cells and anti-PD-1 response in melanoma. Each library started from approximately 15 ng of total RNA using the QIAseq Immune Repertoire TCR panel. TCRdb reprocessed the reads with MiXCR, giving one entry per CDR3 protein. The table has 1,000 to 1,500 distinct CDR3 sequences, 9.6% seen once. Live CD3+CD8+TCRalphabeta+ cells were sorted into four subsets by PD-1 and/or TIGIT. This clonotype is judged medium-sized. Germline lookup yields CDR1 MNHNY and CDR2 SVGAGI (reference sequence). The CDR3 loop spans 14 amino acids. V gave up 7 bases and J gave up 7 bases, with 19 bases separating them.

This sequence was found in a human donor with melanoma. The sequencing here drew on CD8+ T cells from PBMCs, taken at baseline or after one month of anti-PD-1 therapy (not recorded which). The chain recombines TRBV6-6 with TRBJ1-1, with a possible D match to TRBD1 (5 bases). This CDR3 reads CASTSSAGGIEAFF. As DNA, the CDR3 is TGTGCCAGCACCTCCTCAGCTGGGGGTATTGAAGCTTTCTTT.